One and the same sample provided the 10 T cell receptor beta chains below, sequenced in a study of shared clonotypes between healthy human individuals. Some clones are missing from TCRdb's copy, which holds only in-frame ones; the method was immunoSEQ multiplex PCR. The sample consists of under 1,100,000 clones, roughly 80% of them appearing once. Sequenced: memory CD4+ T cells sorted from blood. This sample's subset: CD45RA-negative fraction. All receptors come from a man aged 18-30 years in good health.

As concerns this clone: Germline and junction disagree at one end, which may indicate a read error. The gene calls are TRBV18 and TRBJ1-6, with TRBD1 matching 8 bases. Per the germline V gene, CDR1 is KGHSH and CDR2 is LQKENI. CDR3 length: 13 amino acids. The CDR3 region has the DNA TGTGCCAGCTCGCCCGGACAGGGAAACAATCCCTATTTT. This translates into CASSPGQGNNPYF.

V is TRBV19 and J is TRBJ1-5; tentative D call: TRBD1 (5 bases). Between the trimmed V and J ends, which lost 7 bases and 2 bases, there was a span of 15 bases. Germline V gene lookup returns CDR1 LNHDA and CDR2 SQIVND (reference sequence). This CDR3 comprises 15 residues. CDR3 bases: TGTGCCAGTACCGCTAGGGGCGAGGGCAATCAGCCCCAGCATTTT. Residues: CASTARGEGNQPQHF.

This sequence joins TRBV30 and TRBJ2-1; TRBD2 aligns across 7 bases. V shed 4 bases, J shed 4 bases, and the junction held 10 bases outside the gene matches. This CDR3 spans 15 amino acids. Germline assignment: CDR1 GTSNPN and CDR2 SVGIG (reference sequence). The CDR3 sequence: CAWKPRESYYNEQFF. The CDR3 DNA follows: TGTGCCTGGAAACCGCGGGAGTCCTATTACAATGAGCAGTTCTTC.

The chain joins TRBV18 to TRBJ1-2; D is undetermined. In germline, CDR1 is KGHSH, CDR2 LQKENI. This CDR3 is 14 amino acids long. Trimming cost V 1 base and J 4 bases, with 10 bases left between them. The CDR3: CASSPQVGGYGYTF. The CDR3 DNA reads as TGTGCCAGCTCACCACAGGTGGGCGGCTATGGCTACACCTTC.

The rearrangement joins TRBV4-3 to TRBJ2-3; no firm D call. V lost 0 bases and J lost 0, with 10 bases in between. The germline V gene encodes CDR1 LGHNA and CDR2 YSLEER. This CDR3 spans 16 amino acids. CDR3 nucleotides: TGCGCCAGCAGCCAAGATGGCCGATCTAGCACAGATACGCAGTATTTT. This encodes CASSQDGRSSTDTQYF.

V is TRBV9 and J is TRBJ2-3; D not certain. CDR3 size: 13 residues. Trimming took off 7 bases at V and 4 bases at J, with 13 bases between the two ends. CDR1 is SGDLS and CDR2 is YYNGEE in the germline V gene. The CDR3 DNA is TGTGCCAGCTCTCCTAATAAGGCAGATACGCAGTATTTT. It is translated as CASSPNKADTQYF.

V usage is TRBV29-1 and J usage is TRBJ2-3; a weak D match, TRBD2 (6 bases). The CDR3 runs 14 residues. Germline V CDR1 and CDR2: SQVTM, ANQGSEA. V was pared by 5 bases and J by 1 base, with 13 bases between. CDR3 sequence reads: CSVPWGGGTDTQYF. CDR3 DNA sequence: TGCAGCGTTCCGTGGGGCGGGGGCACAGATACGCAGTATTTT.

With respect to this clone: The same CDR3 arises from other DNA sequences in this sample as well. This chain links TRBV9 with TRBJ1-2; 9 bases are a match to TRBD1. V gave up 0 bases and J gave up 0 bases; unmatched junction bases: 3. Per germline, CDR1 SGDLS and CDR2 YYNGEE. The CDR3 is 16 residues long. CDR3 protein: CASSVEQGAANYGYTF. In nucleotides, the CDR3 is TGTGCCAGCAGCGTAGAACAGGGGGCGGCTAACTATGGCTACACCTTC.

This clone was seen a handful of times. This chain links TRBV30 with TRBJ2-5, with D perhaps matching TRBD2 (6 bases). V was trimmed by 4 bases and J by 3 bases, leaving 12 bases between them. The CDR3 consists of 13 residues. Germline loops: CDR1 GTSNPN, CDR2 SVGIG (reference sequence). Written as DNA, the CDR3 is TGTGCCTGGACCCCGGGGGTTGAAGAGACCCAGTACTTC. This gives the protein CAWTPGVEETQYF.

The gene calls are TRBV9 and TRBJ2-1; either TRBD1 or TRBD2 may supply D (5 bases each). Germline V gives CDR1 SGDLS, CDR2 YYNGEE. V was pared by 1 base and J by 4 bases, with 21 bases between. CDR3 length: 18 residues. For the CDR3, the DNA is TGTGCCAGCAGCGTATCAGTTGGGGGTCTCAACGCTTACAATGAGCAGTTCTTC. It encodes CASSVSVGGLNAYNEQFF.